These T cell receptor beta chains were read from a single sample in a study of blood T cell repertoires in COVID-19. Libraries were prepared by immunoSEQ multiplex PCR; TCRdb keeps only in-frame clonotypes and omits some of them. The profile shows 130,000 or so clones, 80% to 90% of them singletons. The specimen was peripheral blood. These receptors came from a man between 65 and 85 years old with active or convalescent COVID-19. The CDR3 runs from the conserved cysteine through the conserved F or W.

v_gene: TRBV6-5
j_gene: TRBJ2-1
CDR3aa: CASRTPQSYNEQFF

v_gene: TRBV24-1
j_gene: TRBJ2-7
CDR3aa: CATSAGQGREQYF

v_gene: TRBV28
j_gene: TRBJ2-7
CDR3aa: CASSLQVTYEQYF

v_gene: TRBV2
j_gene: TRBJ1-6
CDR3aa: CASSEWVQGSPLHF

v_gene: TRBV27
j_gene: TRBJ1-5
CDR3aa: CASSKRGTDSNQPQHF

v_gene: TRBV7-2
j_gene: TRBJ1-1
CDR3aa: CASSLATGVTEAFF

v_gene: TRBV27
j_gene: TRBJ2-6
CDR3aa: CASTFSGANVLTF

v_gene: TRBV6-5
j_gene: TRBJ1-5
CDR3aa: CASKPGTVSNQPQHF

v_gene: TRBV2
j_gene: TRBJ1-1
CDR3aa: CASTTGASEAFF

v_gene: TRBV12-3/TRBV12-4
j_gene: TRBJ2-7
CDR3aa: CASSTMIYEQYF

v_gene: TRBV6-6
j_gene: TRBJ2-1
CDR3aa: CASSYAAQGSYNEQFF

v_gene: TRBV7-8
j_gene: TRBJ2-5
CDR3aa: CASSTNRGETQYF

v_gene: TRBV5-1
j_gene: TRBJ2-1
CDR3aa: CASGPGTAYNEQFF

v_gene: TRBV2
j_gene: TRBJ1-5
CDR3aa: CASSPHREGQPQHF

v_gene: TRBV2
j_gene: TRBJ1-3
CDR3aa: CASTGTGPLSGNTIYF

v_gene: TRBV19
j_gene: TRBJ2-1
CDR3aa: CASSQEGHSSYNEQFF

v_gene: TRBV14
j_gene: TRBJ1-2
CDR3aa: CASSQDLVYGYTF

v_gene: TRBV19
j_gene: TRBJ1-5
CDR3aa: CASQGQGVRQPQHF

v_gene: TRBV7-2
j_gene: TRBJ2-5
CDR3aa: CASSKGVETQYF

v_gene: TRBV4-2
j_gene: TRBJ1-5
CDR3aa: CASSQVERETPQHF

v_gene: TRBV29-1
j_gene: TRBJ1-1
CDR3aa: CSAVDRAGTEAFF

v_gene: TRBV19
j_gene: TRBJ1-6
CDR3aa: CASSISGNNNSPLHF

v_gene: TRBV29-1
j_gene: TRBJ2-3
CDR3aa: CSVPVAGRTDTQYF

v_gene: TRBV9
j_gene: TRBJ2-7
CDR3aa: CASSVGVAGRSYEQYF

v_gene: TRBV10-1
j_gene: TRBJ2-3
CDR3aa: CASSERTGVTDTQYF

v_gene: TRBV7-6
j_gene: TRBJ2-5
CDR3aa: CASSLGQEETQYF

v_gene: TRBV6-6
j_gene: TRBJ1-5
CDR3aa: CASSWDRGNQPQHF

v_gene: TRBV7-2
j_gene: TRBJ1-4
CDR3aa: CASSSALGGTNEKLFF

v_gene: TRBV19
j_gene: TRBJ2-7
CDR3aa: CASSIKFSTGKAYEQYF

v_gene: TRBV11-2
j_gene: TRBJ1-3
CDR3aa: CASSLGQTFRNTIYF

v_gene: TRBV3-1/TRBV3-2
j_gene: TRBJ2-5
CDR3aa: CASSQRGPQEAQYF

v_gene: TRBV24-1
j_gene: TRBJ2-5
CDR3aa: CATSDPGYTRTQYF

v_gene: TRBV9
j_gene: TRBJ2-7
CDR3aa: CASSVEGGREQYF

v_gene: TRBV19
j_gene: TRBJ2-1
CDR3aa: CASSIDSRDRGRGLF

v_gene: TRBV7-9
j_gene: TRBJ2-3
CDR3aa: CASSSDGDITDTQYF

v_gene: TRBV27
j_gene: TRBJ2-2
CDR3aa: CASSLSGNTGELFF

v_gene: TRBV4-1
j_gene: TRBJ1-4
CDR3aa: CASSRTKMGQGNEKLFF

v_gene: TRBV6-5
j_gene: TRBJ1-2
CDR3aa: CASSWGTALETF

v_gene: TRBV30
j_gene: TRBJ1-5
CDR3aa: CAWSVQDNQPQHF

v_gene: TRBV5-1
j_gene: TRBJ1-6
CDR3aa: CASSLFSGGSPLHF

v_gene: TRBV7-2
j_gene: TRBJ1-1
CDR3aa: CASSLVRTAAEAFF

v_gene: TRBV3-1/TRBV3-2
j_gene: TRBJ1-4
CDR3aa: CASSLSRQGSLFF

v_gene: TRBV28
j_gene: TRBJ2-3
CDR3aa: CASTKSYELNTDTQYF

v_gene: TRBV28
j_gene: TRBJ2-5
CDR3aa: CASSFQGAETQYF

v_gene: TRBV28
j_gene: TRBJ1-1
CDR3aa: CASSWTGISEAFF

v_gene: TRBV20-1
j_gene: TRBJ1-2
CDR3aa: CSASDRLPDYGYTF

v_gene: TRBV5-1
j_gene: TRBJ2-7
CDR3aa: CASSPGQGLDEQYF

v_gene: TRBV9
j_gene: TRBJ1-5
CDR3aa: CATRQISNQPQHF

v_gene: TRBV2
j_gene: TRBJ2-5
CDR3aa: CASSRGPQETQYF

v_gene: TRBV5-6
j_gene: TRBJ2-5
CDR3aa: CASSPGQLQETQYF

v_gene: TRBV29-1
j_gene: TRBJ2-1
CDR3aa: CSVEGRGYNEQFF

v_gene: TRBV15
j_gene: TRBJ1-1
CDR3aa: CATAGGLNTEAFF

v_gene: TRBV19
j_gene: TRBJ2-7
CDR3aa: CASSIVRGNEQYF

v_gene: TRBV6-1
j_gene: TRBJ2-7
CDR3aa: CASSERRGGGPSEQYF